This paragraph covers one T cell receptor beta chain sequence. Antigen: not known. Clones were sequenced by immunoSEQ multiplex PCR, and TCRdb holds only the in-frame ones, with some missing. The repertoire has over 15,000 clones, approximately 80% of them found once; the top ten carry under 25%. The source of the sample is a study of T cell responses to AZD1222 COVID-19 vaccine. The V and J ends lost 4 bases and 8 bases, in that order; junction bases with no gene match: 7. The CDR3 runs to 13 residues. The germline gives CDR1 SGHDT, CDR2 YYEEEE. Study observations and caveats: Possibly, clonal diversity was underestimated; donors were largely white British and included more females.

The sequencing here drew on peripheral blood, taken 28 days after the second AZD1222 dose. The origin of this receptor is an adult who received the AZD1222 COVID-19 vaccine. The chain couples TRBV5-6 to TRBJ2-3, with 7 positions matching TRBD1. DNA for the CDR3: TGTGCCAGCAGCGCGGACAGGTTCGGTACGCAGTATTTT. It specifies CASSADRFGTQYF.